This note documents a single T cell receptor beta chain sequence. Antigen unknown. Measured with immunoSEQ multiplex PCR; TCRdb has only the in-frame clones, and not every one. The data contain approximately 100,000 clones, 85% to 90% of them singletons. This sample is drawn from a study of T cell responses to AZD1222 COVID-19 vaccine. Germline V CDR1 and CDR2: MDHEN, SYDVKM. Between the trimmed V and J ends, which lost 10 bases and 9 bases, there was a span of 25 bases. There are 15 residues in the CDR3. Study results and limitations: Two AZD1222 doses significantly raised spike-specific TCR breadth and depth over controls. Repertoires were sampled only after the peak T cell response. Nearly half of spike-specific TCRs reportedly target variant regions that are unmutated in the B.1.351 and B.1.1.7 variants.

Material: peripheral blood, obtained on day 0 of AZD1222 vaccination. This clonotype was obtained from an adult in good health. The gene calls are TRBV28 and TRBJ2-1; D possibly corresponds to TRBD1 (6 bases). Written as DNA, the CDR3 is TGTGCCACGCTCAAGGGGGTGGCCCGAGTGGGTGAGCAGTTCTTC. Protein sequence: CATLKGVARVGEQFF.